Here is one T cell receptor beta chain with its context. Antigen specificity is unknown. The sample originates from a study of PD-L1 blockade in urothelial cancer. Across the whole study: Male sex and bladder-origin urothelial cancer characterized about 85% of the 29 patients. Peripheral blood specimens exhibited a median yield of about 150,000 T cells. Findings of the study overall: Clones that were tumor-associated expanded more in the blood of durable-benefit patients at 3 weeks.

The V and J ends lost 0 bases and 4 bases respectively, with 9 bases between them. This CDR3 region has 13 residues. CDR1 and CDR2 (germline): SQVTM, ANQGSEA. The sample's time point: pretreatment peripheral blood. The repertoire was sequenced with immunoSEQ multiplex PCR; TCRdb's copy has only in-frame clones and lacks some. The table lists about 56,000 clones, around 86% of them singletons. This sequence was found in a man aged 65 to 85 with urothelial cancer. V usage is TRBV29-1 and J usage is TRBJ1-2; D is perhaps TRBD1 (5 bases). The sequences come from PBMCs, collected around atezolizumab (anti-PD-L1) treatment. This chain's CDR3 is CSVEEGGIYGYTF. The CDR3 DNA reads as TGCAGCGTTGAAGAGGGGGGAATCTATGGCTACACCTTC.